The 24 T cell receptor beta chains in this list originate from one sample, sequenced in a study of T cells in Graves' hyperthyroidism and ophthalmopathy. TCR beta CDR3 region amplification was performed from RNA transcripts. HTBI primers drove first-round RT-PCR of the TCR CDR3. MiXCR was run by TCRdb on the multiplex PCR reads, yielding one entry per CDR3 protein. The sample consists of roughly 290,000 distinct CDR3 sequences, around 13% of them appearing once. The sequencing sample was made of blood. Receptor source: a woman between 35 and 50 years old with Graves' hyperthyroidism.

V gene TRBV27 combines with J gene TRBJ2-3, with 12 bases that match TRBD2. The CDR3 runs 16 residues. CDR1 MNHEY and CDR2 SMNVEV come from the germline V gene (reference sequence). V shed 6 bases, J shed 1 base, and the junction held 5 bases outside the gene matches. The DNA for the CDR3 is TGTGCCAGCAGGCTAGCGGGAGGGCCACGCACAGATACGCAGTATTTT. As protein: CASRLAGGPRTDTQYF.

This clonotype was found many times. CDR3 coding DNA: TGCAGTGCTAGCCCGGGGAATCAGCCCCAGCATTTT. Its protein product is CSASPGNQPQHF. The chain is built from TRBV20-1 and TRBJ1-5; unclear D gene. Trimming shortened V by 3 bases and J by 4 bases, and 7 bases separated the two germline ends. This CDR3 contains 12 residues. Germline values: CDR1 DFQATT, CDR2 SNEGSKA (reference sequence).

This clonotype was seen ten or more times. The gene calls are TRBV7-9 and TRBJ1-1; TRBD1 matches at 9 bases. CDR1 and CDR2 (germline): SEHNR, FQNEAQ (reference sequence). V lost 4 bases and J lost 5; bases outside the gene matches: 2. The CDR3 loop spans 13 amino acids. This chain's CDR3 is CASSYDRGTEAFF. DNA for the CDR3: TGTGCCAGCAGCTACGACAGGGGGACTGAAGCTTTCTTT.

The J gene is TRBJ2-7, the V gene TRBV7-6; TRBD2 matches 7 bases. This CDR3 has 16 residues. Trimming cost V 1 base and J 2 bases; bases outside gene matches: 8. The germline CDR1 and CDR2 sequences are SGHVS and FNYEAQ. The CDR3 DNA follows: TGTGCCAGCAGCTTAGTTCCTAGCGGAGGGGCCTACGAGCAGTACTTC. This gives the protein CASSLVPSGGAYEQYF.

The CDR3: CASSPAATDTQYF. CDR3 DNA sequence: TGTGCCAGCAGCCCGGCAGCCACAGATACGCAGTATTTT. The rearrangement links TRBV7-2 to TRBJ2-3; the D is unclear. This CDR3 is built from 13 residues. The germline V gene encodes CDR1 SGHTA and CDR2 FQGNSA. V was shortened by 5 bases and J by 2 bases, with 8 bases between the two germline ends. The variable domain in full, with the rest retrieved from reference TRBV7-2 and TRBJ2-3, is GAGVSQSPSNKVTEKGKDVELRCDPISGHTALYWYRQSLGQGLEFLIYFQGNSAPDKSGLPSDRFSAERTGGSVSTLTIQRTQQEDSAVYLCASSPAATDTQYFGPGTRLTVL.

This clonotype was picked up many times. The CDR3 sequence: CASSYATGYEQYF. The DNA of the CDR3 is TGTGCCAGCAGTTACGCGACGGGCTACGAGCAGTACTTC. This sequence joins TRBV6-2 or TRBV6-3 and TRBJ2-7; D not resolved. CDR3 length: 13 residues. Germline CDR1 and CDR2: MNHEY and SVGEGT. Trimming took off 2 bases at V and 3 bases at J, with 8 bases between the two ends.

This clonotype was seen many times. This chain connects TRBV6-1 to TRBJ1-2, with a weak D call TRBD1 (6 bases). Trimming stripped 6 bases from V and 8 bases from J, with 13 bases between. This CDR3 spans 12 amino acids. Germline V gene data show CDR1 as MNHNS and CDR2 as SASEGT. As DNA, the CDR3 is TGTGCCAGCAGACAGGGACTGATCGGCTACACCTTC. It yields the protein CASRQGLIGYTF.

V usage is TRBV6-1 and J usage is TRBJ2-7; no clear D. The CDR3 has 14 amino acids. The germline V gene has CDR1 MNHNS and CDR2 SASEGT. V lost 7 bases and J lost 1, with 14 bases in between. DNA for the CDR3: TGTGCCAGCAAGGTAGCAGAAACATCCTACGAGCAGTACTTC. This encodes CASKVAETSYEQYF.

The chain couples TRBV7-9 to TRBJ2-5; either TRBD1 or TRBD2 may supply D (5 bases each). Trimming took 5 bases from V and 5 from J, leaving 24 bases between them. Per the germline V gene, CDR1 is SEHNR and CDR2 is FQNEAQ (reference sequence). The CDR3 is made up of 17 amino acids. CDR3 amino acids: CASSLPRDQYSGETQYF. In DNA, the CDR3 is TGTGCCAGCAGCCTCCCCCGGGACCAGTATTCCGGGGAGACCCAGTACTTC.

This clonotype showed up many times. The chain recombines TRBV5-1 with TRBJ2-3, with unresolved D. V was shortened by 3 bases and J by 0 bases, with 5 bases between the two germline ends. Germline V CDR1 and CDR2: SGHRS, YFSETQ. The CDR3 is 13 residues long. The CDR3 nucleotides are TGCGCCAGCAGCTGGCGGAGCACAGATACGCAGTATTTT. Protein sequence: CASSWRSTDTQYF.

The sample holds many counts of this clonotype. This sequence joins TRBV24-1 and TRBJ2-2, with 7 nucleotides matching TRBD2. Germline CDR1 reads KGHDR; CDR2 reads SFDVKD. V was pared by 1 base and J by 0 bases, with 4 bases of the junction left unmatched. The CDR3 is 17 residues long. The CDR3 loop is CATSDLGLAANTGELFF. CDR3 DNA: TGTGCCACCAGTGATTTAGGCCTAGCGGCGAACACCGGGGAGCTGTTTTTT.

V is TRBV7-3 and J is TRBJ1-6; 7 bases map to TRBD1. CDR1 and CDR2 from the germline V gene are SGHTA and FQGTGA. Trimming took 5 bases from V and 5 from J; bases not matched to a gene: 3. CDR3 length equals 14 residues. The CDR3: CASSPGTDNSPLHF. CDR3 sequence (DNA): TGTGCCAGCAGCCCCGGGACAGATAATTCACCCCTCCACTTT.

This clonotype showed up many times. The V and J genes are TRBV20-1 and TRBJ2-7; D may be TRBD1 (5 bases). V was pared by 0 bases and J by 7 bases, with 13 bases between. Germline CDR1 reads DFQATT; CDR2 reads SNEGSKA (reference sequence). This CDR3 region has 13 residues. CDR3 residues: CSARDREGGEQYF. The CDR3 DNA reads TGCAGTGCTAGAGACAGGGAAGGTGGGGAGCAGTACTTC.

This clonotype has ten or more counts. V usage is TRBV30 and J usage is TRBJ2-5; no reliable D call. The CDR3 extends over 11 amino acids. The germline V and J ends were trimmed by 0 bases and 11 bases, with 10 bases remaining between them. CDR1 is GTSNPN, CDR2 SVGIG, per germline (reference sequence). The CDR3 DNA follows: TGTGCCTGGAGTGTAATGGGTCATCAGTACTTC. Encoded protein: CAWSVMGHQYF.

This clonotype occurred many times. This chain links TRBV19 with TRBJ2-7; 9 positions match TRBD1. V trimming: 10 bases; J trimming: 4 bases; junction bases outside the gene matches: 2. CDR1 is LNHDA and CDR2 is SQIVND in the germline V gene (reference sequence). The CDR3 extends over 11 amino acids. The CDR3 here is CATGQGYEQYF. The CDR3 DNA follows: TGTGCCACGGGACAGGGTTACGAGCAGTACTTC.

In its sample, this clonotype was seen many times. V and J are TRBV27 and TRBJ1-5; no clear D. Germline assignment: CDR1 MNHEY and CDR2 SMNVEV (reference sequence). Trimming cost V 6 bases and J 0 bases, with 12 bases left between them. The CDR3 length is 15 residues. CDR3 coding DNA: TGTGCCAGCAGCTCAATACAGTATAGCAATCAGCCCCAGCATTTT. Translating it yields CASSSIQYSNQPQHF.

This clonotype occurred many times. Here the CDR3 reads CSARDLGAGGPDTQYF. The CDR3 bases are TGCAGTGCTAGAGATCTCGGAGCGGGAGGGCCAGATACGCAGTATTTT. The chain is built from TRBV20-1 and TRBJ2-3; 10 bases match TRBD2. The CDR3 contains 16 residues. V shed 0 bases, J shed 4 bases, and the junction held 7 bases outside the gene matches. Per germline, CDR1 DFQATT and CDR2 SNEGSKA (reference sequence).

The rearrangement links TRBV15 to TRBJ1-2, with 11 bases lining up with TRBD1. The CDR3 is 13 amino acids. The germline V gene encodes CDR1 LNHNV and CDR2 YYDKDF (reference sequence). V lost 5 bases and J lost 6; bases outside the gene matches: 2. The CDR3 is CATSGGQGDGYTF. CDR3 coding DNA: TGTGCCACCAGCGGGGGACAGGGGGATGGCTACACCTTC.

This clonotype was counted only a few times. The chain carries TRBV29-1 and TRBJ2-1; TRBD2 matches at 8 bases. Germline-derived CDR1 and CDR2 are SQVTM and ANQGSEA. This CDR3 is built from 16 residues. The J segment lost 2 bases and the V segment lost 0 bases, leaving 6 bases of the junction unmatched. CDR3 DNA: TGCAGCGTTGAAGAGCCGAGCGGGGGAGCCTACAATGAGCAGTTCTTC. This codes for CSVEEPSGGAYNEQFF.

This clonotype was observed at least ten times. This chain links TRBV5-1 with TRBJ2-3, with 7 bases aligning to TRBD2. Germline trimming cut 6 bases from V and 1 base from J; bases unmatched to any gene: 2. CDR3 length equals 13 residues. In germline, CDR1 is SGHRS, CDR2 YFSETQ. In nucleotides, the CDR3 is TGCGCCAGCAACCGGGAGGGCACAGATACGCAGTATTTT. It yields the protein CASNREGTDTQYF.

The chain carries TRBV6-1 and TRBJ2-7; 9 positions agree with TRBD1. CDR1 is MNHNS and CDR2 is SASEGT in the germline V gene. This CDR3 spans 17 amino acids. Trimming at V came to 3 bases and at J to 1 base, leaving 10 bases not matched to a gene. The CDR3 is CASSDPGTGTGSYEQYF. CDR3 nucleotide sequence: TGTGCCAGCAGTGACCCCGGCACCGGGACAGGGTCCTACGAGCAGTACTTC.

This clonotype came up a few times. V usage is TRBV5-1 and J usage is TRBJ2-6; D is perhaps TRBD1 (6 bases). CDR1 SGHRS and CDR2 YFSETQ come from the germline V gene. The CDR3 length is 16 residues. V was cut by 4 bases and J by 4 bases, with 15 bases left in between. The CDR3 here is CASSPQGSGGANVLTF. The CDR3 coding sequence is TGCGCCAGCAGCCCACAGGGTTCGGGCGGGGCCAACGTCCTGACTTTC.

This clonotype was recorded at least ten times. The V gene is TRBV28, the J gene TRBJ2-5; TRBD2 aligns across 8 bases. The trim removed 5 bases at V and 4 bases at J, leaving 6 bases unmatched. The CDR3 contains 14 residues. Germline CDR1 is MDHEN and CDR2 is SYDVKM. The CDR3 reads CASSEKAGVETQYF. CDR3 sequence (DNA): TGTGCCAGCAGTGAAAAAGCGGGAGTAGAGACCCAGTACTTC.

CDR3: CASSPGQGAEANYGYTF. The CDR3 nucleotides read TGTGCCAGCAGTCCCGGACAGGGGGCAGAAGCTAACTATGGCTACACCTTC. The chain couples TRBV27 to TRBJ1-2; the match to TRBD1 covers 11 bases. Germline CDR1 MNHEY, CDR2 SMNVEV (reference sequence). The CDR3 has 17 residues. J was trimmed by 0 bases and V by 5 bases; bases with no gene match: 8.